This T cell receptor (beta chain) was captured in a study of T cells in Graves' hyperthyroidism and ophthalmopathy. Amplified TCR beta CDR3 regions came from RNA transcripts. Primed by the HTBI set, a first-round RT-PCR was run on the TCR CDR3. TCRdb re-analysed the multiplex PCR reads in MiXCR, keeping a single row per CDR3 protein. The table records approximately 590,000 distinct CDR3 sequences, 15% to 19% of them present only once. The authors deemed Graves' hyperthyroidism stable absent ophthalmopathy progression within 18 months. Newly diagnosed hyperthyroidism, duration under 2 months, in patients aged 18 to 65. Diagnoses used clinical symptoms, serum thyroxine and TRAb, thyroid ultrasound and orbital computed tomography. This sample holds PBMCs from roughly 10 ml fresh peripheral blood. This CDR3 contains 13 residues. From germline, CDR1 is DFQATT and CDR2 SNEGSKA (reference sequence). With V trimmed by 5 bases and J by 9 bases, 10 bases remained unmatched.

This clonotype was seen many times. This chain connects TRBV20-1 to TRBJ2-1, with 7 positions matching TRBD2. This TCR was sampled from a woman aged 30 to 39 with Graves' hyperthyroidism. Sequenced sample: blood. The CDR3 sequence: CSAYLGTNIEQFF. In DNA, the CDR3 is TGCAGTGCTTACCTCGGGACTAACATTGAGCAGTTCTTC.